Below, 12 T cell receptor beta chains from the same sample are listed, as sequenced in a study of T-cell reconstitution after alpha-beta-depleted transplantation in children. TCRbeta library construction was performed incorporating unique molecular identifiers. Each CDR3 protein is one row after TCRdb ran MiXCR on the PCR reads. Altogether around 440,000 distinct CDR3 sequences are present, around 15% being singletons, with the ten largest covering under 30%. The input for sequencing was PBMCs, mostly from graft donor cells, taken 360 days after TCRalphabeta/CD19-depleted stem cell transplant. The receptors were sampled from a boy younger than two who had a stem cell transplant for Wiskott-Aldrich syndrome, so the T cells may come from the graft donor.

This chain uses TRBV27 with TRBJ2-3, with TRBD2 as a possible D gene (5 bases). This CDR3 comprises 16 residues. Trimming removed 8 bases from V and 1 base from J, with 19 bases in between. From germline, CDR1 is MNHEY and CDR2 SMNVEV (reference sequence). The CDR3 DNA reads as TGTGCCAGCGGTATATTCCCACCGGAGGGCACAGATACGCAGTATTTT. Encoded protein: CASGIFPPEGTDTQYF.

The rearrangement joins TRBV7-9 to TRBJ2-3, with TRBD2 identical over 10 bases. This CDR3 comprises 17 residues. Losses at the gene ends were 4 bases for V and 9 bases for J; bases not matched to a gene: 16. Germline V gives CDR1 SEHNR, CDR2 FQNEAQ (reference sequence). The chain's CDR3 is CASSSPARLAGEVTQYF. CDR3 coding DNA: TGTGCCAGCAGCTCCCCCGCGAGGCTAGCGGGAGAGGTAACGCAGTATTTT.

This clonotype showed up just a few times. This chain uses TRBV10-3 with TRBJ1-1; D gene uncertain. CDR3 length: 13 residues. The germline V gene encodes CDR1 ENHRY and CDR2 SYGVKD. The ends were cut back, 4 bases at V and 4 bases at J, with 10 bases in the middle. CDR3 nucleotides: TGTGCCATCAGTGGGGTCGCTAGCACTGAAGCTTTCTTT. It encodes CAISGVASTEAFF.

This chain joins TRBV7-2 and TRBJ1-5; TRBD1 might be the D (6 bases). Germline CDR1 is SGHTA and CDR2 is FQGNSA. This CDR3 has 16 amino acids. V was trimmed by 1 base and J by 0 bases, leaving 10 bases between them. CDR3 protein: CASSLEGHSSNQPQHF. CDR3 bases: TGTGCCAGCAGCTTAGAGGGACACTCTAGCAATCAGCCCCAGCATTTT.

Only a few counts were recorded for this clonotype. This chain uses TRBV7-2 with TRBJ1-4, with 7 bases lining up with TRBD1. This CDR3 is 15 amino acids long. Germline V gene lookup returns CDR1 SGHTA and CDR2 FQGNSA. The J segment lost 8 bases and the V segment lost 5 bases, leaving 11 bases of the junction unmatched. The CDR3 here is CASSQLTGLREKLFF. The CDR3 DNA sequence: TGTGCCAGCAGCCAATTGACAGGGCTGAGGGAAAAACTGTTTTTT.

This clonotype has ten or more counts. The chain employs TRBV12-3 or TRBV12-4 and TRBJ2-7; no firm D call. V lost 2 bases to trimming and J lost 4 bases, with 3 bases between them. This CDR3 region has 11 residues. The CDR3 DNA sequence: TGTGCCAGCAGTTTAAAGTACGAGCAGTACTTC. This translates into CASSLKYEQYF.

The chain carries TRBV4-2 and TRBJ2-1, with D perhaps given as TRBD1 or TRBD2 (6 bases each). Deletions cut 0 bases from V and 2 bases from J, with 14 bases between. There are 17 residues in the CDR3. Germline V gives CDR1 LGHNA, CDR2 YNFKEQ. DNA of the CDR3: TGTGCCAGCAGCCAAGATAATGGGGGGCCTCCCTACAATGAGCAGTTCTTC. Amino acids: CASSQDNGGPPYNEQFF.

The chain joins TRBV5-1 to TRBJ2-7; 8 positions agree with TRBD2. J gave up 1 base and V 3 bases, and 6 bases lay outside the gene matches. The length of the CDR3 is 15 residues. Germline CDR1 SGHRS, CDR2 YFSETQ. Written as DNA, the CDR3 is TGCGCCAGCAGCTCCTCGGGGGGGCGATCCTACGAGCAGTACTTC. Translated: CASSSSGGRSYEQYF.

V gene TRBV10-1 combines with J gene TRBJ2-1; possibly TRBD1 or TRBD2 for D (5 bases each). Trimming cost V 3 bases and J 9 bases, with 18 bases left between them. The CDR3 has 15 residues. The germline CDR1 and CDR2 sequences are WNHNN and SYGVQD (reference sequence). The CDR3, as DNA: TGCGCCAGCAGTGACAAGGGACGGCTACCCCGTGAGCAGTTCTTC. It encodes CASSDKGRLPREQFF.

This clonotype was picked up a small number of times. V is TRBV7-9 and J is TRBJ2-7; 7 bases map to TRBD2. The CDR3 totals 17 residues. V lost 1 base to trimming and J lost 1 base; unmatched junction nucleotides: 10. Germline values: CDR1 SEHNR, CDR2 FQNEAQ (reference sequence). The CDR3 DNA follows: TGTGCCAGCAGCTTAGGGGGGGTAGCGGGTCTTTCCTACGAGCAGTACTTC. Protein: CASSLGGVAGLSYEQYF.

With respect to this clonotype: A junction boundary mismatches the germline segment, possibly from a read error. The chain carries TRBV24-1 and TRBJ2-5; 8 positions agree with TRBD1. The germline CDR1 and CDR2 sequences are KGHDR and SFDVKD. The CDR3 runs to 16 residues. CDR3 amino acids: CATSDSKAGGLETQYF. The CDR3 DNA reads as TGTGCTACCAGTGATTCGAAGGCAGGGGGCTTGGAGACCCAGTACTTC.

This clonotype appeared many times. The CDR3 protein is CASSPRYSSYNEQFF. CDR3 nucleotides: TGTGCCAGCAGCCCTCGTTATAGCTCCTACAATGAGCAGTTCTTC. V and J are TRBV9 and TRBJ2-1; D uncertain. Germline V gene sequence: CDR1 SGDLS, CDR2 YYNGEE. V was cut by 4 bases and J by 0 bases, with 11 bases left in between. The CDR3 extends over 15 amino acids.